Following are 3 T cell receptor beta chains from one sample sequenced in a study of blood T cell repertoires in COVID-19. Libraries were prepared by immunoSEQ multiplex PCR; TCRdb keeps only in-frame clonotypes and omits some of them. In the table there are roughly 100,000 clones, about nine tenths of which are singletons. Specimen: peripheral blood. Receptors originate from an elderly woman in a cohort sampled during active COVID-19.

The chain uses TRBV6-4 and TRBJ2-2, with a tentative D call TRBD1 (7 bases). In germline, CDR1 is MRHNA, CDR2 SNTAGT. Trimming removed 4 bases at V and 8 bases at J, with 14 bases between. The CDR3 is made up of 14 amino acids. DNA for the CDR3: TGTGCCAGCAGTGTCCAGGGGGGACCTGGGGAGCTGTTTTTT. Amino acid sequence: CASSVQGGPGELFF.

The J gene is TRBJ2-1, the V gene TRBV5-1; TRBD1 matches at 7 bases. The V segment lost 7 bases and the J segment 3 bases; nucleotides outside the gene matches: 13. Germline CDR1 and CDR2: SGHRS and YFSETQ. The CDR3 totals 16 residues. CDR3 in amino acids: CASRLQGMGYYNEQFF. CDR3 DNA sequence: TGCGCCAGCCGTTTACAGGGGATGGGATACTACAATGAGCAGTTCTTC.

The chain carries TRBV7-8 and TRBJ1-6; D may be TRBD1 (5 bases). The length of the CDR3 is 14 residues. V lost 1 base, J lost 9 bases, and 10 bases lay in between. CDR1 and CDR2 (germline): SGHVS, FQNEAQ. For the CDR3, the DNA is TGTGCCAGCAGCTTAGACAGGTCGGGTTCACCCCTCCACTTT. Its protein product is CASSLDRSGSPLHF. The full variable domain, in which reference TRBV7-8 and TRBJ1-6 provide the parts outside the CDR3, is GAGVSQSPRYKVAKRGQDVALRCDPISGHVSLFWYQQALGQGPEFLTYFQNEAQLDKSGLPSDRFFAERPEGSVSTLKIQRTQQEDSAVYLCASSLDRSGSPLHFGNGTRLTVT.